Given below is one T cell receptor (beta chain) in context. The antigen is not known. The record originates from a study of cytomegalovirus exposure and HLA in healthy donors. Study background: Earlier results showed roughly 120 million unique TCR beta sequences derived from some 190 million T cells.

Study-wide results and limits: Among the most significant clusters, several appeared linked to common viral pathogens in a later analysis. Cytomegalovirus association was listed for around 170 TCR beta chains. Clonal expansion was found to be greater in HLA-associated TCR beta chains than in equally common others in a later analysis.

PCR was performed using 60 Vbeta and 13 Jbeta primers. The table came from immunoSEQ multiplex PCR; TCRdb's copy has only in-frame clones and leaves some out. The data hold 200,000 to 300,000 clones, with approximately 84% observed a single time. Trimming pared 4 bases from V and 0 bases from J, leaving 10 bases between. Germline CDR1 reads SEHNR; CDR2 reads FQNEAQ (reference sequence). There are 15 residues in the CDR3. Material for sequencing was PBMCs. The chain links TRBV7-9 to TRBJ2-1; TRBD1 is a possible D gene (5 bases). This sequence was found in a woman in her thirties or forties in good health and CMV-seropositive. CDR3 region: CASSSGLSSYNEQFF. For the CDR3, the DNA is TGTGCCAGCAGCTCAGGGTTGAGCTCCTACAATGAGCAGTTCTTC.